The clone carrying this T cell receptor (beta chain) has only one observation. What it binds is unknown. This sample is drawn from a study of cytomegalovirus exposure and HLA in healthy donors. The overall study: Within an early data release were around 80 million unique TCRs drawn from HLA-typed donors. The study, taken as a whole, reports: Presence/absence analyses assumed roughly uniform sequencing depth across donors, which may not hold. Later analysis revealed greater clonal expansion in HLA-associated TCR beta chains than in equally common others.

The CDR3 spans 15 residues. Germline CDR1 is LNHNV and CDR2 is YYDKDF (reference sequence). Trimming took 0 bases from V and 4 from J; bases not matched to a gene: 5. PCR primers comprised 60 Vbeta and 13 Jbeta primers. Assay: immunoSEQ multiplex PCR; the TCRdb copy retains only in-frame clones and omits some. Seen here are about 150,000 clones, about 82% observed once, and the top ten hold about 3.4%. In nominal health when sampled, donors likely had unrecorded immune exposures nonetheless. V and J are TRBV15 and TRBJ2-5; 7 nucleotides align to TRBD1. Sample: PBMCs. This sequence originates from a male donor in good health and CMV-seronegative. CDR3 sequence reads: CATSRDRTGVETQYF. The DNA for the CDR3 is TGTGCCACCAGCAGAGATCGAACAGGGGTAGAGACCCAGTACTTC. The full variable domain, in which reference TRBV15 and TRBJ2-5 provide the parts outside the CDR3, is DAMVIQNPRYQVTQFGKPVTLSCSQTLNHNVMYWYQQKSSQAPKLLFHYYDKDFNNEADTPDNFQSRRPNTSFCFLDIRSPGLGDTAMYLCATSRDRTGVETQYFGPGTRLLVL.